A selection of T cell receptor beta chains follows, all from one sample in a study of OX40 agonist ivuxolimab in advanced cancers. Sequencing was performed with immunoSEQ multiplex PCR; in TCRdb, only in-frame clones are kept and a portion is missing. The sample lists about 64,000 clones, about 80% occurring once. This sample comprised CD4+ or CD8+ T cells sorted from blood, obtained in a trial of the OX40 agonist ivuxolimab. The receptor source for this set is an adult with an advanced solid tumor such as melanoma, head and neck, liver or kidney cancer. The CDR3 runs from the conserved cysteine through the conserved F or W. The D gene is left open where the match is weak. Rows may omit the clone size; those that give it use once, few, many or a size class.

clone size: once; J gene: TRBJ1-2; V gene: TRBV6-6; D gene: NA; CDR3 protein: CASSYSTALGGYTF; CDR3 DNA: TGTGCCAGCAGTTACTCGACAGCGTTAGGAGGCTACACCTTC
clone size: NA; J gene: TRBJ2-5; V gene: TRBV2; D gene: NA; CDR3 protein: CASKTGQETQYF; CDR3 DNA: TGTGCCAGCAAAACAGGACAAGAGACCCAGTACTTC
clone size: NA; J gene: TRBJ2-1; V gene: TRBV2; D gene: TRBD2; CDR3 protein: CASSELAGALNEQFF; CDR3 DNA: TGTGCCAGCAGTGAACTAGCGGGGGCCCTCAATGAGCAGTTCTTC
clone size: NA; J gene: TRBJ2-2; V gene: TRBV29-1; D gene: NA; CDR3 protein: CSVVVDLNTGELFF; CDR3 DNA: TGCAGCGTTGTGGTGGACTTGAACACCGGGGAGCTGTTTTTT
clone size: NA; J gene: TRBJ1-2; V gene: TRBV28; D gene: TRBD1; CDR3 protein: CASREGGTGSGYTF; CDR3 DNA: TGTGCCAGCAGGGAAGGCGGGACAGGGAGCGGCTACACCTTC
clone size: NA; J gene: TRBJ2-7; V gene: TRBV7-6; D gene: TRBD1; CDR3 protein: CASSSQGEIGTEQYF; CDR3 DNA: TGTGCCAGCAGCTCACAGGGGGAGATTGGAACGGAGCAGTACTTC
clone size: NA; J gene: TRBJ2-1; V gene: TRBV19; D gene: NA; CDR3 protein: CASSIVGLLLSEQFF; CDR3 DNA: TGTGCCAGTAGTATAGTGGGACTCCTACTTAGTGAGCAGTTCTTC
clone size: few; J gene: TRBJ1-2; V gene: TRBV19; D gene: NA; CDR3 protein: CASSESYGYTF; CDR3 DNA: TGTGCCAGTAGTGAGAGCTATGGCTACACCTTC
clone size: NA; J gene: TRBJ1-4; V gene: TRBV9; D gene: NA; CDR3 protein: CASSVSQLPNEKLFF; CDR3 DNA: TGTGCCAGCAGCGTCTCACAGTTGCCTAATGAAAAACTGTTTTTT
clone size: once; J gene: TRBJ2-5; V gene: TRBV5-1; D gene: NA; CDR3 protein: CASSLVDETQYF; CDR3 DNA: TGCGCCAGCAGCTTGGTGGACGAGACCCAGTACTTC
clone size: once; J gene: TRBJ2-7; V gene: TRBV18; D gene: NA; CDR3 protein: CASSPTDYEQYF; CDR3 DNA: TGTGCCAGCTCACCTACTGATTACGAGCAGTACTTC
clone size: NA; J gene: TRBJ2-7; V gene: TRBV5-4; D gene: NA; CDR3 protein: CASSSGTRLIEQYF; CDR3 DNA: TGTGCCAGCAGCTCCGGGACCAGACTTATCGAGCAGTACTTC
clone size: few; J gene: TRBJ2-5; V gene: TRBV11-2; D gene: TRBD2; CDR3 protein: CASNLGMGRESSRIWTQYF; CDR3 DNA: TGTGCCAGCAATTTAGGGATGGGGCGGGAGAGCTCACGGATCTGGACCCAGTACTTC
clone size: NA; J gene: TRBJ2-1; V gene: TRBV15; D gene: NA; CDR3 protein: CATSRDHIPNEQFF; CDR3 DNA: TGTGCCACCAGCAGAGATCATATACCGAATGAGCAGTTCTTC
clone size: once; J gene: TRBJ2-1; V gene: TRBV15; D gene: NA; CDR3 protein: CATSRERVSSYNEQFF; CDR3 DNA: TGTGCCACCAGCAGAGAGCGGGTTAGCTCCTACAATGAGCAGTTCTTC
clone size: NA; J gene: TRBJ2-3; V gene: TRBV11-2; D gene: NA; CDR3 protein: CASSSIGDRGTQYF; CDR3 DNA: TGTGCCAGCAGCTCAATTGGAGATCGAGGCACGCAGTATTTT